The entry below describes one T cell receptor beta chain. What it recognizes is unknown. The protocol was immunoSEQ multiplex PCR, while the TCRdb copy is restricted to in-frame clones and leaves out a portion. The sample lists about 100,000 clones; over 75% were seen once. Per germline, CDR1 SQVTM and CDR2 ANQGSEA. The CDR3 has 16 residues. J gave up 9 bases and V 6 bases, and 23 bases lay outside the gene matches. This sample is drawn from a study of T cell responses to AZD1222 COVID-19 vaccine. Study-wide findings and caveats: Vaccine-related CD4 TCRs covered spike, predominating at 160-218 and 743-854. Baseline seropositivity characterized only 5 to 7 AZD1222 recipients. Donors skewed white British and female; clonal diversity was possibly underestimated. Nearly half of spike-specific TCRs reportedly target variant regions that are unmutated in the B.1.351 and B.1.1.7 variants.

Sequenced material: peripheral blood, taken on day 0 of MenACWY control vaccination. This clonotype was obtained from an adult in good health. The V call is TRBV29-1, the J call TRBJ2-7; 7 nucleotides align to TRBD1. The CDR3 nucleotides are TGCAGCGTGCCAAACTTCGACAGGGAAGGGGTTTTGGTGCAGTACTTC. Encoded protein: CSVPNFDREGVLVQYF.